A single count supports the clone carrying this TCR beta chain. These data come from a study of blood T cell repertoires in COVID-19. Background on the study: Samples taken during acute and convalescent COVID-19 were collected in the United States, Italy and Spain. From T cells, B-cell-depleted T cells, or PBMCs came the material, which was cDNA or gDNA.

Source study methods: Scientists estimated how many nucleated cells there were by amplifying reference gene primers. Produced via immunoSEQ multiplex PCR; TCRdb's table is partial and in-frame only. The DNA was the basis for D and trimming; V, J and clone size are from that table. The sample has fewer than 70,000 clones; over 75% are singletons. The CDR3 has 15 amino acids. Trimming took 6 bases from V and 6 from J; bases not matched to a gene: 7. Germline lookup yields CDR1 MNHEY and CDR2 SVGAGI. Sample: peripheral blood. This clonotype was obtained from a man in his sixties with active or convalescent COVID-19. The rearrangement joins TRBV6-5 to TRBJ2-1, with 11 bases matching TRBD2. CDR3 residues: CASRSPSGRFNEQFF. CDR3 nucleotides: TGTGCCAGCAGATCCCCTAGCGGGAGGTTCAATGAGCAGTTCTTC.